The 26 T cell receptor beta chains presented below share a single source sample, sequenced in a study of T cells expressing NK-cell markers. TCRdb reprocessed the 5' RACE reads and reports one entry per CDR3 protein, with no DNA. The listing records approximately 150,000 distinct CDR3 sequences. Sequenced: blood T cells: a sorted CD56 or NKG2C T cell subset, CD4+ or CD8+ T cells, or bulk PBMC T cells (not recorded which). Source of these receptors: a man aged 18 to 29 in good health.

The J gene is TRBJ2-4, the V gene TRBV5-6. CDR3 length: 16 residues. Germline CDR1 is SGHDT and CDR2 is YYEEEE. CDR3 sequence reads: CASSLDRAIIKNIQYF.

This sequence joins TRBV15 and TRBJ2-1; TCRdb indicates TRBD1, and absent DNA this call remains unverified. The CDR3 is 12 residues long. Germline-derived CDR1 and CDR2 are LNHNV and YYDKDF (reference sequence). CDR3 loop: CATSRDRAFQFF.

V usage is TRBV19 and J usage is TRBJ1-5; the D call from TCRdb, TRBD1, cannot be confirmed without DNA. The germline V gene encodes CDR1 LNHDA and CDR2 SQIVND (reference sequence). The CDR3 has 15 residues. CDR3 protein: CASSHGMYSNQPQHF. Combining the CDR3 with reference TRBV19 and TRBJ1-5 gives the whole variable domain DGGITQSPKYLFRKEGQNVTLSCEQNLNHDAMYWYRQDPGQGLRLIYYSQIVNDFQKGDIAEGYSVSREKKESFPLTVTSAQKNPTAFYLCASSHGMYSNQPQHFGDGTRLSIL.

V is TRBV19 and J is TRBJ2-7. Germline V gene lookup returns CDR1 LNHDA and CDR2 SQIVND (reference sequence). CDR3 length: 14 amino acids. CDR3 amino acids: CASSGETPSYEQYF.

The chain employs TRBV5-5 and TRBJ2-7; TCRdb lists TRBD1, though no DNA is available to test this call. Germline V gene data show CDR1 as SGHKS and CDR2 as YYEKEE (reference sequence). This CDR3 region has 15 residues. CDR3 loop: CASSVNRDASYEQYF.

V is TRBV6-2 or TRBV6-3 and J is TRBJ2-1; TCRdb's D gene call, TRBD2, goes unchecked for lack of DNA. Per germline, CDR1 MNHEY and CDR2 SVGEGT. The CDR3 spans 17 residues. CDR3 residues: CASSYSILRGTGNEQFF.

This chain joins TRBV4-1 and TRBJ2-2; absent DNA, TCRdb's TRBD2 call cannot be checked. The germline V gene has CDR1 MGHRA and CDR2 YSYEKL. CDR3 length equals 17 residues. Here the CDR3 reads CASSQDWAESRAGELFF.

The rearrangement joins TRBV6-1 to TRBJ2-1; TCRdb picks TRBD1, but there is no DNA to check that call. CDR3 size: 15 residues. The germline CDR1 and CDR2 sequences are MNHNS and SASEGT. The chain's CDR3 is CASSAGQNIYNEQFF.

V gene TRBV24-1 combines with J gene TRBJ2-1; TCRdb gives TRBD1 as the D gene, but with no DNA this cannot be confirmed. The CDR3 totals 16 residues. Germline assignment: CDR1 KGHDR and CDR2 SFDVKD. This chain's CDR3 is CATSHPNALGGNEQFF.

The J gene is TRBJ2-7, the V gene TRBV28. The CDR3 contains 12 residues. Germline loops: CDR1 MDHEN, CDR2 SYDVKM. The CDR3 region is CASKDSTYEQYF.

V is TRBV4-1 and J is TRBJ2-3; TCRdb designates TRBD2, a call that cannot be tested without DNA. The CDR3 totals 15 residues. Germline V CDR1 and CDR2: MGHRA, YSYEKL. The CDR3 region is CASSALAGGDDTQYF.

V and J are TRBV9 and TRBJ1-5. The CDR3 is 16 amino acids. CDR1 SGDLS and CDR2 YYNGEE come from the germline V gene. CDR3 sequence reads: CASSVGGGQGNQPQHF.

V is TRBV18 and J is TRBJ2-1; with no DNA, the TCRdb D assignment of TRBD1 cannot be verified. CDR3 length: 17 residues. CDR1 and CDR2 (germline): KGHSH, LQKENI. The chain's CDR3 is CASSPPQGSIFYNEQFF.

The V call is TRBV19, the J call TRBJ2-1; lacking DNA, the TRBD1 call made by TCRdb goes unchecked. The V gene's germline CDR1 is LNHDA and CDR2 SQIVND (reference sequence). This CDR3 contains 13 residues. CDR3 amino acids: CASDRGALDEQFF.

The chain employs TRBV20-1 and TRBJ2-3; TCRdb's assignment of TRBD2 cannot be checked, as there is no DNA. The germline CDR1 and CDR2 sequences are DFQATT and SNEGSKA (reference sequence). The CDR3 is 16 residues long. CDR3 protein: CSAPPASGRAADTQYF.

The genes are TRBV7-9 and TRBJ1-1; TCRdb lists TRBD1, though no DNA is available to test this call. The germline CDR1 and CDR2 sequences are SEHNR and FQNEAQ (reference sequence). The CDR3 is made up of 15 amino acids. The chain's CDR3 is CASSAGHRGYTEAFF.

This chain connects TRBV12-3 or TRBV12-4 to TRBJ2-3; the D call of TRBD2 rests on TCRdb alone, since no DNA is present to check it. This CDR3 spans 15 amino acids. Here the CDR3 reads CASSLREKSTDTQYF.

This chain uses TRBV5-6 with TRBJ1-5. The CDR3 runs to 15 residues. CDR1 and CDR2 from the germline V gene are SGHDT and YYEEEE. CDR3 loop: CASSLAGKGNQPQHF.

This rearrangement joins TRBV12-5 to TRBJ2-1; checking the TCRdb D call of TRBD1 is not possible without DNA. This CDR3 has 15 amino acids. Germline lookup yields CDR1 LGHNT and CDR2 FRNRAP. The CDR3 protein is CASGLSLRTSSEQFF.

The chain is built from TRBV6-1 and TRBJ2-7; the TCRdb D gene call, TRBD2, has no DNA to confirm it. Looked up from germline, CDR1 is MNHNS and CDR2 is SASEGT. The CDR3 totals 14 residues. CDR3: CASTPGLAGFEQYF.

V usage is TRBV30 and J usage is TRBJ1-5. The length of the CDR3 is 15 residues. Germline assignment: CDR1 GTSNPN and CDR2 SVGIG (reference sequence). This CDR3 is CAWSPGRGYNQPQHF.

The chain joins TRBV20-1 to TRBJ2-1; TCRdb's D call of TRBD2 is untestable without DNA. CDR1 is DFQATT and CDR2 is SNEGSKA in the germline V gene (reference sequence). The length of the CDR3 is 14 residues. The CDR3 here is CSAGGRSVRNEQFF.

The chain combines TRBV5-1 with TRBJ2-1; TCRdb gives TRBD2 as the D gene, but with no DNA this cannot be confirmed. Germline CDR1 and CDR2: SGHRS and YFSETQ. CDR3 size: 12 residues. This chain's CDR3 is CASSLAGGREFF.

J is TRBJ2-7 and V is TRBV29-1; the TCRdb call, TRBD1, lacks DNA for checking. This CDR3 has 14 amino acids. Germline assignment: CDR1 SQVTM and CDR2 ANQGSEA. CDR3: CSVPGGGLPYEQYF.

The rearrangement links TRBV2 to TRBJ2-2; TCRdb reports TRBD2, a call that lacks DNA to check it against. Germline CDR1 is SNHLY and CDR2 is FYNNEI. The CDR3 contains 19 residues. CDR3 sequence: CASSLTPGEGGGTTGELFF.

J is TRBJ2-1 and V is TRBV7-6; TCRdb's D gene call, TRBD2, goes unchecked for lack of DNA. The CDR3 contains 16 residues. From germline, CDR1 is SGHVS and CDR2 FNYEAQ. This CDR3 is CASSPSGASDWSEQFF. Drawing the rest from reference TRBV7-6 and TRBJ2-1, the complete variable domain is GAGVSQSPRYKVTKRGQDVALRCDPISGHVSLYWYRQALGQGPEFLTYFNYEAQQDKSGLPNDRFSAERPEGSISTLTIQRTEQRDSAMYRCASSPSGASDWSEQFFGPGTRLTVL.